The 8 T cell receptor beta chains listed next were all sequenced from one sample in a study of OX40 agonist ivuxolimab in advanced cancers. Repertoires were generated with immunoSEQ multiplex PCR, while TCRdb's copy carries only in-frame clones and drops some. The profile covers about 50,000 clones, with around 86% appearing a single time and approximately 2% taken by the ten largest. The material was CD4+ or CD8+ T cells sorted from blood, obtained in a trial of the OX40 agonist ivuxolimab. Receptor source: an adult with an advanced solid tumor such as melanoma, head and neck, liver or kidney cancer.

The chain carries TRBV5-1 and TRBJ2-3, with D perhaps TRBD1 or TRBD2 (5 bases each). Germline CDR1 SGHRS, CDR2 YFSETQ. There are 15 residues in the CDR3. The V end lost 6 bases, the J end lost 0 bases, and 14 bases lay between the germline ends. The CDR3 protein is CASTSGTDSTDTQYF. The CDR3 DNA is TGCGCCAGCACCTCCGGGACGGATAGCACAGATACGCAGTATTTT.

This chain connects TRBV15 to TRBJ1-3; D gene uncertain. The germline V gene encodes CDR1 LNHNV and CDR2 YYDKDF (reference sequence). The length of the CDR3 is 15 residues. V lost 4 bases and J 4 bases, leaving 14 bases between the germline ends. The CDR3 is CATSKATVIGNTIYF. CDR3 sequence (DNA): TGTGCCACCAGCAAAGCAACAGTTATCGGAAACACCATATATTTT.

V gene TRBV6-9 combines with J gene TRBJ2-1; a possible D gene is TRBD1 (6 bases). Germline V gene sequence: CDR1 MNHGY, CDR2 SVAAGI. The V end lost 4 bases, the J end lost 9 bases, and 7 bases lay between the germline ends. The CDR3 covers 11 residues. The CDR3, as DNA: TGTGCCAGCAGTTCGGACAGTGAGCAGTTCTTC. Translated, it gives CASSSDSEQFF.

Only a few counts were recorded for this clone. V is TRBV7-2 and J is TRBJ2-7; D call uncertain. With 5 bases removed from V and 5 bases from J, the gap between germline ends came to 13 bases. Germline V gene lookup returns CDR1 SGHTA and CDR2 FQGNSA. CDR3 length equals 13 residues. CDR3 region: CASSPPRPDEQYF. CDR3 sequence (DNA): TGTGCCAGCAGCCCCCCCAGGCCAGACGAGCAGTACTTC.

The chain is built from TRBV7-3 and TRBJ2-5; D is unresolved. The length of the CDR3 is 12 residues. V was pared by 5 bases and J by 5 bases, with 9 bases between. CDR1 is SGHTA, CDR2 FQGTGA, per germline. The CDR3 reads CASSRLGETQYF. The CDR3 DNA reads as TGTGCCAGCAGCCGGCTCGGGGAGACCCAGTACTTC.

This chain links TRBV18 with TRBJ1-1; D unresolved. The germline CDR1 and CDR2 sequences are KGHSH and LQKENI. This CDR3 contains 16 residues. V was shortened by 4 bases and J by 0 bases, with 15 bases between the two germline ends. This chain's CDR3 is CASSLLDGTMNTEAFF. The DNA for the CDR3 is TGTGCCAGCTCACTGCTAGACGGCACTATGAACACTGAAGCTTTCTTT.

The chain joins TRBV11-3 to TRBJ1-1; 12 bases match TRBD1. This CDR3 has 15 amino acids. CDR1 is SGHNT and CDR2 is YENEEA in the germline V gene. The junction had 4 bases not matched to a gene; V was cut back by 4 bases and J by 4 bases. CDR3 in DNA: TGTGCCAGCAGCTCCGGGACAGGGGGCGTCACTGAAGCTTTCTTT. Amino acid sequence: CASSSGTGGVTEAFF.

The rearrangement links TRBV28 to TRBJ2-2, with D perhaps matching TRBD2 (7 bases). Germline CDR1 reads MDHEN; CDR2 reads SYDVKM. The CDR3 length is 16 residues. Trimming removed 2 bases at V and 0 bases at J, with 10 bases between. The CDR3: CASSLEGGTNTGELFF. CDR3 in DNA: TGTGCCAGCAGTTTAGAGGGGGGGACGAACACCGGGGAGCTGTTTTTT.